This T cell receptor beta chain was retrieved from a study of T-cell reconstitution after alpha-beta-depleted transplantation in children. This clonotype was seen only a few times. It was with unique molecular identifiers that the TCRbeta library was prepared. TCRdb independently ran MiXCR on the PCR reads; one entry per CDR3 protein. The profile shows about 97,000 distinct CDR3 sequences, under 7% of them singletons. V was cut by 3 bases and J by 5 bases, with 5 bases left in between. Germline-derived CDR1 and CDR2 are MDHEN and SYDVKM. The CDR3 is 12 amino acids. The receptor was isolated from a female patient aged 2-10 years who had a stem cell transplant for Fanconi anemia, so the T cells may come from the graft donor. Sequences were derived from PBMCs, mostly from graft donor cells, sampled 60 days after TCRalphabeta/CD19-depleted stem cell transplant. The J gene is TRBJ1-5, the V gene TRBV28; D unresolved. The CDR3 reads CASSLRYQPQHF. The DNA of the CDR3 is TGTGCCAGCAGTTTGCGGTATCAGCCCCAGCATTTT.